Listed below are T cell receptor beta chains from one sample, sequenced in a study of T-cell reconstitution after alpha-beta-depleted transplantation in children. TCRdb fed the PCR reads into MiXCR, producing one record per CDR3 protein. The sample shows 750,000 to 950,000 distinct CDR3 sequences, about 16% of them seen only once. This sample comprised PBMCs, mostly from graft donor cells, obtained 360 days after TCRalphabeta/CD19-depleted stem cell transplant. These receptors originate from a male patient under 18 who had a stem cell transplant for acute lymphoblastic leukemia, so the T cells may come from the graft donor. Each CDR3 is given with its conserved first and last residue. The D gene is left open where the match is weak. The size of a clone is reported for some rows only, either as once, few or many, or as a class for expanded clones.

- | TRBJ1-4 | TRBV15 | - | CATSREDNEKLFF | TGTGCCACCAGCAGGGAGGATAATGAAAAACTGTTTTTT
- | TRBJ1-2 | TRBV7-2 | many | CASSSDFYGYTF | TGTGCCAGCAGCTCCGACTTCTATGGCTACACCTTC
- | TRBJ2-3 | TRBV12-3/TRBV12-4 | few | CASSLAPGGGADTQYF | TGTGCCAGCAGTTTAGCTCCGGGAGGGGGCGCAGATACGCAGTATTTT
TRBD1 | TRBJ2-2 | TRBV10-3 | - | CAIKESGTANTGELFF | TGTGCCATCAAAGAATCCGGGACAGCGAACACCGGGGAGCTGTTTTTT
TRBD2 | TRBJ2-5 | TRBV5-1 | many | CASSQGLMETQYF | TGCGCCAGCAGCCAGGGACTAATGGAGACCCAGTACTTC
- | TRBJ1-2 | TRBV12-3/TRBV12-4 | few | CASSLAIPHGYTF | TGTGCCAGCAGTTTAGCAATCCCGCATGGCTACACCTTC
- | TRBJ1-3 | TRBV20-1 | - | CSARVGFGNSGNTIYF | TGCAGTGCTAGAGTGGGATTCGGGAACTCTGGAAACACCATATATTTT
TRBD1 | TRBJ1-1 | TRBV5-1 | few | CASSLGQGGYEAFF | TGCGCCAGCAGCTTGGGACAGGGAGGTTATGAAGCTTTCTTT
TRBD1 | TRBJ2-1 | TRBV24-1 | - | CATSDLDRGFSYNEQFF | TGTGCCACCAGTGATTTGGACAGGGGGTTCTCCTACAATGAGCAGTTCTTC
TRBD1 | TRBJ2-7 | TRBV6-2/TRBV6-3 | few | CASNPQGPAYEQYF | TGTGCCAGCAATCCACAGGGGCCCGCCTACGAGCAGTACTTC
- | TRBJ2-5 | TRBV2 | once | CASRDGPAHF | TGTGCCAGCAGAGACGGGCCCGCTCACTTC
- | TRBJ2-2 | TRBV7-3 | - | CASSSPWGTGELFF | TGTGCCAGCAGCTCTCCGTGGGGCACCGGGGAGCTGTTTTTT
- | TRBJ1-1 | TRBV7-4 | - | CASSLQSFTEAFF | TGTGCCAGCAGCTTGCAGAGTTTCACTGAAGCTTTCTTT
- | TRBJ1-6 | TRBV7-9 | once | CASSTTDNLHF | TGTGCCAGCAGCACAACGGATAACCTCCACTTT
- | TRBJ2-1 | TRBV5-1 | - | CASSFGAGSNEQFF | TGCGCCAGCAGCTTCGGGGCAGGGAGCAATGAGCAGTTCTTC
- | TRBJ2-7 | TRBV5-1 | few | CASSSAGSNYEQYF | TGCGCCAGCAGCTCAGCAGGTTCCAACTACGAGCAGTACTTC
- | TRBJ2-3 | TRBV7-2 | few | CASSHAQDASTDTQYF | TGTGCCAGCAGCCACGCGCAGGATGCTAGCACAGATACGCAGTATTTT
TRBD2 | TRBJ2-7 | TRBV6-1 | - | CASSPQVPSGPAYEQYF | TGTGCCAGCAGTCCCCAAGTTCCTAGCGGTCCCGCGTACGAGCAGTACTTC
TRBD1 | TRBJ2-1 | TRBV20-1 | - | CSAREGTTGGNEQFF | TGCAGTGCTAGAGAGGGGACCACAGGGGGTAATGAGCAGTTCTTC
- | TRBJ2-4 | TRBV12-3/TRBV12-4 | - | CASSLGQVEYF | TGTGCCAGCAGTTTAGGACAGGTCGAGTACTTC
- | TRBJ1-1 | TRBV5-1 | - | CASSFTGGLNTEAFF | TGCGCCAGCAGCTTCACCGGCGGCTTGAACACTGAAGCTTTCTTT
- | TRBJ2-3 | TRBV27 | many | CASSFSGSAQYF | TGTGCCAGCAGTTTCTCAGGAAGTGCGCAGTATTTT
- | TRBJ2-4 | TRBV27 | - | CASIETSAGAKNIQYF | TGTGCCAGCATCGAAACTTCGGCAGGCGCCAAAAACATTCAGTACTTC
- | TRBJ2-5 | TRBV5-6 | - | CASKWGTQETQYF | TGTGCCAGCAAATGGGGGACCCAAGAGACCCAGTACTTC
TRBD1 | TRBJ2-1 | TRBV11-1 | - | CASSETGTGAYNEQFF | TGTGCCAGCAGCGAGACCGGGACAGGGGCCTACAATGAGCAGTTCTTC
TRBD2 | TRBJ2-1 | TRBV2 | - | CASRRLAGGNNEQFF | TGTGCCAGCAGGCGACTAGCGGGAGGGAACAATGAGCAGTTCTTC
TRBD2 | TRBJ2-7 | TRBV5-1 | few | CASSPRLASSYEQYF | TGCGCCAGCAGCCCCCGACTAGCGTCTTCCTACGAGCAGTACTTC
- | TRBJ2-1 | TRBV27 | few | CASKDHREFF | TGTGCCAGCAAAGACCACCGGGAGTTCTTC
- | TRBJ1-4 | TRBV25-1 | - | CASSGGPGSEKLFF | TGTGCCAGCAGTGGTGGGCCCGGGAGTGAAAAACTGTTTTTT
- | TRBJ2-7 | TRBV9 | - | CASSVAGSHYEQYF | TGTGCCAGCAGCGTAGCGGGGTCCCACTACGAGCAGTACTTC
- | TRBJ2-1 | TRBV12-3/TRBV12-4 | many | CASSLMHPANEQFF | TGTGCCAGCAGTTTAATGCACCCAGCGAATGAGCAGTTCTTC
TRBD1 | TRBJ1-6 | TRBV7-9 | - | CASRSGPGQGYSPLHF | TGTGCCAGCAGGTCGGGGCCGGGACAGGGTTATTCACCCCTCCACTTT
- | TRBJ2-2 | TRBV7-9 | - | CASSLELGGTGELFF | TGTGCCAGCAGCTTGGAATTGGGCGGCACCGGGGAGCTGTTTTTT
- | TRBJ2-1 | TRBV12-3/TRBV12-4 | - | CASSFRGTISNEQFF | TGTGCCAGCAGTTTCCGGGGGACAATCTCCAATGAGCAGTTCTTC
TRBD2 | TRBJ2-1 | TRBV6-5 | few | CASSSSRLAPLLYNEQFF | TGTGCCAGCAGTTCCTCCCGACTAGCGCCACTCCTTTACAATGAGCAGTTCTTC